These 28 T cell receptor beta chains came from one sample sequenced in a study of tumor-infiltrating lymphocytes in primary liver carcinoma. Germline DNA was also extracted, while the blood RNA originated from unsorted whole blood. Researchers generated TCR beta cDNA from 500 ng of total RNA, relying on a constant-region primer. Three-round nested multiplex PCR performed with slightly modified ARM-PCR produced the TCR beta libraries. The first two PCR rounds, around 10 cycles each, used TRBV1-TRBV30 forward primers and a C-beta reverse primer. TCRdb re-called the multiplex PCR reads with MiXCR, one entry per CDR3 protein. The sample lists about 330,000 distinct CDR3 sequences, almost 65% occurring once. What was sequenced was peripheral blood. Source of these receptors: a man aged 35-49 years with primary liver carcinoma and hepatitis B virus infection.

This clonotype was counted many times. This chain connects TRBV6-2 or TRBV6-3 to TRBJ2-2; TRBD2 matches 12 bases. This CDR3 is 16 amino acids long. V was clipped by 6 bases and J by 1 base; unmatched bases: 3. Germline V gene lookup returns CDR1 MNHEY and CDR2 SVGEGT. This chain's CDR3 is CASSLLAGGNTGELFF. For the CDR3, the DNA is TGTGCCAGCAGCCTACTAGCGGGAGGGAACACCGGGGAGCTGTTTTTT.

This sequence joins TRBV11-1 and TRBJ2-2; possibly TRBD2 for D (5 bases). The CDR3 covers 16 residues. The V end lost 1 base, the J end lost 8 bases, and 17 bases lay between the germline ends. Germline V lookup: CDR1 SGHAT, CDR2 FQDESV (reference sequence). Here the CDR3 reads CASSLVPGTELGELFF. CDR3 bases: TGTGCCAGCAGCTTAGTCCCGGGAACCGAGCTGGGGGAGCTGTTTTTT.

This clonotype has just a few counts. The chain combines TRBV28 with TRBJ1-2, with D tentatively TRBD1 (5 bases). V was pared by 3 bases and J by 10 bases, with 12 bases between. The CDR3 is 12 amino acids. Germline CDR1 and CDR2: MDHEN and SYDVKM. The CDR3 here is CASSFLGRNYTF. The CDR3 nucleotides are TGTGCCAGCAGTTTTTTGGGACGGAACTACACCTTC.

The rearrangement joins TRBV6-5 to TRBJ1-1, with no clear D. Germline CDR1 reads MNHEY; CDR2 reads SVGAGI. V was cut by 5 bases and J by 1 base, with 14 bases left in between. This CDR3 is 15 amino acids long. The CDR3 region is CASSTIGSGNTEAFF. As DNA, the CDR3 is TGTGCCAGCAGTACAATAGGTTCTGGGAACACTGAAGCTTTCTTT.

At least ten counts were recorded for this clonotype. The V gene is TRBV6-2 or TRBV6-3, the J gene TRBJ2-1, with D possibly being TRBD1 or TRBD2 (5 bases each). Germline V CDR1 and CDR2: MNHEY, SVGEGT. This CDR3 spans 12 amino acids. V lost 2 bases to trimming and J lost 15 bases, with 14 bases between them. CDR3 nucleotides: TGTGCCAGCAGTTACCGAGGGGCCCAAGGGTTCTTC. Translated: CASSYRGAQGFF.

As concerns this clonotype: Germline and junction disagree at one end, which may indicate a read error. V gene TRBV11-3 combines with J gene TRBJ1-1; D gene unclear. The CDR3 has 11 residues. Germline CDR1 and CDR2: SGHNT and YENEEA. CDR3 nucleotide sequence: TGTGCCAGCATCTTAGAAACAGAAGCTTTCTTC. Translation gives CASILETEAFF. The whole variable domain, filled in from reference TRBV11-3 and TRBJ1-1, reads EAGVVQSPRYKIIEKKQPVAFWCNPISGHNTLYWYLQNLGQGPELLIRYENEEAVDDSQLPKDRFSAERLKGVDSTLKIQPAELGDSAVYLCASILETEAFFGQGTRLTVV.

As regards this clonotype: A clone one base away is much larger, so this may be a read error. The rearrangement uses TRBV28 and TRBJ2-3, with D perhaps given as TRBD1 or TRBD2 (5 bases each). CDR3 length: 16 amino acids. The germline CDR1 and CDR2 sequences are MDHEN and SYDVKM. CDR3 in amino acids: CVSSYPGRPSTDTQYF. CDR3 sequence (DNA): TGTGTCAGCAGTTACCCGGGACGTCCTAGCACAGATACGCAGTATTTT.

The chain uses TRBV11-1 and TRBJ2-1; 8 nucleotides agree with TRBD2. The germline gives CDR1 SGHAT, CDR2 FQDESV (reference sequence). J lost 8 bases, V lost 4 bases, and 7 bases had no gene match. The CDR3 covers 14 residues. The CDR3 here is CASSSAGGGDEQFF. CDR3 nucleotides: TGTGCCAGCAGCTCTGCGGGGGGAGGCGATGAGCAGTTCTTC.

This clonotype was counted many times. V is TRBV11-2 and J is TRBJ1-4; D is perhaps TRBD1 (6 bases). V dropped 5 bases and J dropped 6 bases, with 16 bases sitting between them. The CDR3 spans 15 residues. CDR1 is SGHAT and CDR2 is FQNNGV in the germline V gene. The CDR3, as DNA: TGTGCCAGCAGCCGGACAGCGGGGGTATATGAAAAACTGTTTTTT. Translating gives CASSRTAGVYEKLFF.

The CDR3 spells CARSVEDTDTQYF. In DNA form, the CDR3 reads TGTGCCAGAAGCGTGGAGGACACAGATACGCAGTATTTT. This chain connects TRBV5-4 to TRBJ2-3, with a weak D call TRBD2 (5 bases). Trimming removed 8 bases at V and 2 bases at J, with 12 bases between. The CDR3 is 13 amino acids. Germline V gene data show CDR1 as SGHNT and CDR2 as YYREEE (reference sequence).

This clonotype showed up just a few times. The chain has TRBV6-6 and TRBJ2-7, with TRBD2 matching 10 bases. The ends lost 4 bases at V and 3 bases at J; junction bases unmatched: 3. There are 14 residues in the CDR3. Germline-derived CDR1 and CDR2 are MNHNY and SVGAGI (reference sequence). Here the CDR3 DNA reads TGTGCCAGCAGTTTATCTAGCGGGAGCTACGAGCAGTACTTC. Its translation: CASSLSSGSYEQYF.

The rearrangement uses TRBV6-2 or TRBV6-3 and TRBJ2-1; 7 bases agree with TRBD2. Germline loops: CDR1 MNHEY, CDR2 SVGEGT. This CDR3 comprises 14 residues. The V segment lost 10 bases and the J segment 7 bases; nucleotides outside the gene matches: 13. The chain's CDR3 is CATYGAGERNEQFF. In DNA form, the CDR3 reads TGTGCCACCTACGGGGCGGGAGAAAGGAATGAGCAGTTCTTC.

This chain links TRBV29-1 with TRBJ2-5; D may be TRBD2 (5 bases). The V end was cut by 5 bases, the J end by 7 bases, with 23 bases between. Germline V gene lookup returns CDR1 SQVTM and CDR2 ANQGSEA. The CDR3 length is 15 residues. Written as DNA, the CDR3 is TGCAGCGTTCCCAACCCCCCCGGGATGAGAGGGACCCAGTACTTC. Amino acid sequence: CSVPNPPGMRGTQYF.

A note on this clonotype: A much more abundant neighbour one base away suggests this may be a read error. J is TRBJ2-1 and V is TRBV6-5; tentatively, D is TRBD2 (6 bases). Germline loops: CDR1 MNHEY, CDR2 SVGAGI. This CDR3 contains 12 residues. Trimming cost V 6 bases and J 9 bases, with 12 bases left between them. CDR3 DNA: TGTGCCAGCAGACGGGACTCAGCTGAGCAGTTCTTC. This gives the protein CASRRDSAEQFF.

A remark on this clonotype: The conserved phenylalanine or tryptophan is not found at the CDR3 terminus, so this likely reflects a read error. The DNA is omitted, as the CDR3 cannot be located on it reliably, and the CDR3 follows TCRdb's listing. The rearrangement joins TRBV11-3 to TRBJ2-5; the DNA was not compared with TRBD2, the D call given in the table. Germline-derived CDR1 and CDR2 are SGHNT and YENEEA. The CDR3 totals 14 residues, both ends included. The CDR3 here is CASSSGGPGETQYL.

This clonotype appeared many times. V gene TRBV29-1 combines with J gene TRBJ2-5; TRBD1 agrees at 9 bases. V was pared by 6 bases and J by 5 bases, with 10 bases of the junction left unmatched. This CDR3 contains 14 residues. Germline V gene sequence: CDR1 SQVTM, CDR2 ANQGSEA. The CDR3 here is CSVQQGAVGETQYF. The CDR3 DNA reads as TGCAGCGTACAACAGGGGGCCGTCGGGGAGACCCAGTACTTC.

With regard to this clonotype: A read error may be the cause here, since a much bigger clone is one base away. The CDR3 region has the DNA TGCGCCAGCAGCCAAGAATGGGGGCTGAGTCGCAAGCAGTACTTC. Its translation is CASSQEWGLSRKQYF. The V call is TRBV4-1, the J call TRBJ2-7; a weak D match, TRBD1 (6 bases). The CDR3 is 15 amino acids. CDR1 and CDR2 (germline): MGHRA, YSYEKL. V lost 0 bases to trimming and J lost 8 bases, with 17 bases between them.

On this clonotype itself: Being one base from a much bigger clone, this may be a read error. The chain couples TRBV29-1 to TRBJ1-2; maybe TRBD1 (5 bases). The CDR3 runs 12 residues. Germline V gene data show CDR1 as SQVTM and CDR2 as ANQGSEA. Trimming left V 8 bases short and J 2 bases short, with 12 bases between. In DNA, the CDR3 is TGCAGCACGCTAGGGACCAACTATGGCTACACCTTC. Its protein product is CSTLGTNYGYTF.

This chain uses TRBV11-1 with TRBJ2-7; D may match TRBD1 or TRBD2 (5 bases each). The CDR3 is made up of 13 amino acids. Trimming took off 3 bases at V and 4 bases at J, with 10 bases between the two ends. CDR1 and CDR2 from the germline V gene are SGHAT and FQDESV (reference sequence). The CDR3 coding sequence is TGTGCCAGCAGCTTGGACGGGGCATACGAGCAGTACTTC. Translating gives CASSLDGAYEQYF.

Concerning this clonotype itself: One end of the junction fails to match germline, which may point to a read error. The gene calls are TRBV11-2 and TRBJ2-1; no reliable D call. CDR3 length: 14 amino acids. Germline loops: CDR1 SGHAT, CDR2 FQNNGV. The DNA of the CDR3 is TGTGCCAGCAACTCCGCAGGCACCTATAATGAGCAGTTCTTC. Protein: CASNSAGTYNEQFF.

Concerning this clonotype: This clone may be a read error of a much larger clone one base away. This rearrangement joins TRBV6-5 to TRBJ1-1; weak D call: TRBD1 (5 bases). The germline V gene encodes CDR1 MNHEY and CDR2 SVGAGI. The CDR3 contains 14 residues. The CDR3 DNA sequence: TGTGCCAGCAGTTACGGGGCAGCGAACACTGTAGCTTTCTTT. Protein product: CASSYGAANTVAFF.

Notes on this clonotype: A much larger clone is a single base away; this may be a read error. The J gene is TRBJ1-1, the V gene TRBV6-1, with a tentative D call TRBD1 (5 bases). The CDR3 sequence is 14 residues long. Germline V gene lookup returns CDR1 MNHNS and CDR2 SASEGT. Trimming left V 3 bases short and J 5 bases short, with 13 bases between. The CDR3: CASSEDTSGTEAFF. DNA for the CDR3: TGTGCCAGCAGTGAGGACACGAGTGGGACTGAAGCTTTCTTT.

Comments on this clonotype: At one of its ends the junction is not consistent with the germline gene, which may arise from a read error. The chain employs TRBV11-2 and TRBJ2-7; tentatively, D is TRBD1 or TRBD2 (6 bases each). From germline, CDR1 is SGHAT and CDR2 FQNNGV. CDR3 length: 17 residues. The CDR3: CARSPGGRDNLNYEQHF. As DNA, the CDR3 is TGTGCCAGGAGCCCCGGTGGGCGGGACAACTTGAATTACGAGCAGCACTTC.

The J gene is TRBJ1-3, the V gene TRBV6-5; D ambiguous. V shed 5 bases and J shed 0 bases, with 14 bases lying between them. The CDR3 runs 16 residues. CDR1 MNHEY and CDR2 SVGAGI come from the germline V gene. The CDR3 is CASSPLGLGSGNTIYF. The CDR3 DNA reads TGTGCCAGCAGTCCCCTAGGACTGGGCTCTGGAAACACCATATATTTT.

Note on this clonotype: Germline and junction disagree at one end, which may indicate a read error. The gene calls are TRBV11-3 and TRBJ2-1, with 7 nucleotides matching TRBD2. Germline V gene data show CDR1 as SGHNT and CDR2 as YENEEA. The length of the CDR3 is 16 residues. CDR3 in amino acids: CAGSRSSGADYNGQFF. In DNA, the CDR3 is TGTGCCGGCAGCCGGTCTAGCGGAGCAGACTACAATGGGCAGTTCTTC. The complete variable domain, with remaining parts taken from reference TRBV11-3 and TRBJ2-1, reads EAGVVQSPRYKIIEKKQPVAFWCNPISGHNTLYWYLQNLGQGPELLIRYENEEAVDDSQLPKDRFSAERLKGVDSTLKIQPAELGDSAVYLCAGSRSSGADYNGQFFGPGTRLTVL.

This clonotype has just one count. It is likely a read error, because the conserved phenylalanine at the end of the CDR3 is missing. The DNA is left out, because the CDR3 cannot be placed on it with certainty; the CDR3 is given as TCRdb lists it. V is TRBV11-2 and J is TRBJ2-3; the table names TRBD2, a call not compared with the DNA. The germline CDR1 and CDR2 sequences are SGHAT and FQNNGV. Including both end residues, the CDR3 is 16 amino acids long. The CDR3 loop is CASSFRTSVSTDTKYL.

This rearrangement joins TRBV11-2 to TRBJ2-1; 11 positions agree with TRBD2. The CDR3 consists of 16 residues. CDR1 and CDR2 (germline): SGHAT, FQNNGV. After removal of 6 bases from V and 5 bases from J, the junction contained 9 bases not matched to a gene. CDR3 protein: CASSGARLAGNNEQFF. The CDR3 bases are TGTGCCAGCAGTGGAGCCCGACTAGCGGGAAACAATGAGCAGTTCTTC.

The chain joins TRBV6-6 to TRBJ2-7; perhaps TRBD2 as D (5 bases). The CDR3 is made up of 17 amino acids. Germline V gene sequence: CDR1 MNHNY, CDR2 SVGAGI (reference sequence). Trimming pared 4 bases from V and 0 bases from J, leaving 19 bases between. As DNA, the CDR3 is TGTGCCAGCAGTTGCCCGACGGGAAGGTCCCGCTCCTACGAGCAGTACTTC. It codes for CASSCPTGRSRSYEQYF.